A selection of T cell receptor beta chains follows, all from one sample in a study of cytomegalovirus exposure and HLA in healthy donors. The data were produced by immunoSEQ multiplex PCR, yet TCRdb's version contains in-frame clones alone and is incomplete. The table has around 150,000 clones, less than 80% seen once; the top ten hold 1.8%. Sequences were obtained from PBMCs. These receptors all stem from a female donor in good health and CMV-seropositive. CDR3s include the opening cysteine and the closing phenylalanine or tryptophan. Fields, in order: D gene, V gene, clone size, J gene, CDR3 DNA, CDR3 protein. D genes are given only for firm matches. The listing skips clone size in some rows; elsewhere it reads once, few, many or a size class.

-,TRBV30,-,TRBJ1-2,-,CAQRPTGVNYGCTF
TRBD2,TRBV7-6,few,TRBJ2-3,TGTGCCAGCAGCTTACCGACTAGCGGGGGTGCTAGCACAGATACGCAGTATTTT,CASSLPTSGGASTDTQYF
-,TRBV14,-,TRBJ2-1,TGTGCCAGCAGCCAAGTCTATCGAGAGCAGTTCTTC,CASSQVYREQFF
TRBD2,TRBV11-2,few,TRBJ2-1,TGTGCCAGCAGCCGGGGACTAGCGGAAGACCTCTCCTACAATGAGCAGTTCTTC,CASSRGLAEDLSYNEQFF
-,TRBV29-1,-,TRBJ2-7,TGCAGCGCCGCCCGTGGGCCGAATTACGAGCAGTACTTC,CSAARGPNYEQYF
-,TRBV5-1,-,TRBJ2-2,TGCGCCAGCAGCTTGGGCAGGCTCCCCGGGGAGCTGTTTTTT,CASSLGRLPGELFF
TRBD2,TRBV5-1,-,TRBJ2-7,TGCGCCAGCAGCTTGGCAGCGGGGGGAGCCTACGAGCAGTACTTC,CASSLAAGGAYEQYF
-,TRBV15,-,TRBJ1-2,TGTGCCACCAGCAGAGATGGCGGAGGGAACTATGGCTACACCTTC,CATSRDGGGNYGYTF
TRBD2,TRBV30,-,TRBJ2-4,TGTGCCTTGTCTGAGCGGGAGGAGGAAAACATTCAGTACTTC,CALSEREEENIQYF
TRBD1,TRBV28,once,TRBJ2-7,TGTGCCAGCAGTCCCCAGACAGGGAGCAACGAGCAGTACTTC,CASSPQTGSNEQYF
TRBD1,TRBV15,-,TRBJ2-5,TGTGCCACCAGCACGACAGGGGGGACCCAAGAGACCCAGTACTTC,CATSTTGGTQETQYF
TRBD1,TRBV7-9,few,TRBJ1-2,TGTGCCAGCAGCTTAGGGACAGGGGACGGCTACACCTTC,CASSLGTGDGYTF
-,TRBV19,-,TRBJ1-1,TGTGCCAGTAGTATAGCGGGGGGAAGGGCTGAAGCTTTCTTT,CASSIAGGRAEAFF
TRBD2,TRBV18,-,TRBJ2-1,TGTGCCAGCTCACCCCCGGCTAGCGGGACGGATGAGCAGTTCTTC,CASSPPASGTDEQFF
TRBD1,TRBV28,-,TRBJ1-5,TGTGCCAGCAGCCCGACAGGGCCAGGCGATCAGCCCCAGCATTTT,CASSPTGPGDQPQHF
-,TRBV7-9,few,TRBJ1-4,TGTGCCAGCAGCCCGGTGGCAACTAATGAAAAACTGTTTTTT,CASSPVATNEKLFF
-,TRBV12-1,-,TRBJ2-7,TGTGCCAGCAGCACCGGGACTAGAACTTACGAGCAGTACTTC,CASSTGTRTYEQYF
TRBD2,TRBV6-1,-,TRBJ2-5,TGTGCCAGCAGTGAAGCCGGGGCTAGCGGGGGCCAAGAGACCCAGTACTTC,CASSEAGASGGQETQYF
-,TRBV5-1,few,TRBJ1-2,TGCGCCAGCAGCCCCTATCGGGGGTATGGCTACACCTTC,CASSPYRGYGYTF
TRBD1,TRBV7-9,-,TRBJ1-4,TGTGCCAGCAGCTCCGGACAGGGGCTGGGGGAAAAACTGTTTTTT,CASSSGQGLGEKLFF
-,TRBV18,-,TRBJ2-5,TGTGCCAGCTCACGCGACCAAGAGACCCAGTACTTC,CASSRDQETQYF
-,TRBV6-5,-,TRBJ1-4,TGTGCCAGCAGTTACTCTGACAGCCCTAATGAAAAACTGTTTTTT,CASSYSDSPNEKLFF